The present T cell receptor beta chain was sequenced within a study of blood T cell repertoires in COVID-19 (dated by TCRdb to between 2020 and 2021). For context, the study as a whole: Samples covering the acute and convalescent phases of COVID-19 were provided by collaborators in the United States, Italy and Spain. The material from the prospective study consisted of cDNA or gDNA derived from T cells, B-cell-depleted T cells, or PBMCs. Deeply sampled blood TCRbeta repertoires from subjects exposed to, actively infected with, or recovered from COVID-19 were included in the dataset. The repertoires were made available in a free public database intended to serve as a resource for research on the immune response to SARS-CoV-2. The samples were drawn from the first 160 participants of the ongoing ImmuneRACE study and from about 1,200 subjects provided by 6 global collaborators. Sample metadata almost always included a de-identified subject ID, COVID-19 status, age in years and sex. Where available, HLA class I and class II types were obtained from metadata supplied by the sample provider rather than from assay-based typing.

The immunoSEQ Assay, a bias-controlled multiplex PCR, was used to amplify TCRbeta CDR3 regions from genomic DNA. For the original study's pipeline: Within the assay, amplification of reference gene primers was used to estimate how many nucleated cells each sample contained. Sequence reads were collapsed and filtered to measure the absolute abundance of every unique TCRbeta CDR3 rearrangement. For each sample, productive Simpson clonality was calculated by taking the square root of Simpson's diversity index across productive rearrangements. Here the immuneACCESS table is served through TCRdb, limited to in-frame sequences with V and J called. Missing clones are a known gap in these copies; in checked studies unresolved V genes cover under half, and the rest lacks a known reason. That table is the source of V, J and clone size, and D and trimming were worked out from the DNA. This sample holds about 260,000 clones; 86% were observed only once. The ten most abundant clones make up roughly 1.9% of the sample.

General findings and caveats noted by the study authors: The quantity of clinical and demographic metadata differed by source and by participant and was supplied without curation.

The collaborating institutions used their own protocols to collect whole blood in K2EDTA tubes. Collaborator samples were shipped for TCRbeta analysis as frozen whole blood, isolated PBMCs, or DNA extracted from either sample type. The V end gives up 5 bases and the J end 7 bases, leaving 13 bases in the junction not matched to a gene. CDR1 and CDR2 are read off the germline V gene (reference sequence) as SEHNR and FQNEAQ. The CDR3 numbers 16 residues from cysteine through phenylalanine. Only CDR3 DNA remains: 48 bases, in frame from the first base. Turning to this clone: This clone's antigen is unknown. Base-call qualities are not available, and no considerably larger clone is one nucleotide away.

The sample taken for sequencing was peripheral blood. This chain joins TRBV7-9 to TRBJ1-4, with TRBD1 identical over 7 junction bases. The origin of this receptor is a man between 25 and 39 years old with active or convalescent COVID-19. The DNA reads TGTGCCAGCAGCCCAACGACAGGGATTATAACTGAAAAACTGTTTTTT. Its protein is CASSPTTGIITEKLFF.